Listed below are T cell receptor beta chains from one sample, sequenced in a study of cytomegalovirus exposure and HLA in healthy donors. The table came from immunoSEQ multiplex PCR; TCRdb's copy has only in-frame clones and leaves some out. The sample comprises about 200,000 clones, around 79% of which are singletons, and roughly 0.4% rests with the top ten. Source material: PBMCs. The source of these receptors is a male donor in good health and CMV-seropositive. The CDR3 runs from the conserved cysteine through the conserved F or W. The order of the fields is J gene, clone size, D gene, V gene, CDR3 DNA, CDR3 protein. The D gene is left open where the match is weak. Some rows have no size entry. The others give once, few or many, or a class for an expanded clone.

TRBJ1-3	NA	TRBD1	TRBV5-6	TGTGCCAGCAGCTTCAGGGACAGGGGGAGCACCATATATTTT	CASSFRDRGSTIYF
TRBJ2-7	NA	NA	TRBV30	TGTGCCTGGAGTGTAACCGGTTCCTACGAGCAGTACTTC	CAWSVTGSYEQYF
TRBJ2-5	NA	TRBD2	TRBV5-6	TGTGCCAGCAGCTTGGGAGTCGGCAACCCACGCGGGAGGGGAGAGACCCAGTACTTC	CASSLGVGNPRGRGETQYF
TRBJ2-7	NA	NA	TRBV4-1	TGCGCCAGCAGCCAAGTTCGGCGGGTTACCGAGCAGTACTTC	CASSQVRRVTEQYF
TRBJ2-1	NA	NA	TRBV5-1	TGCGCCAGTCACAGGAGCGCCTATGAGCAGTTCTTC	CASHRSAYEQFF
TRBJ2-7	NA	NA	TRBV4-3	TGCGCCAGCAGCCAAGGGGCAGGGCTTGCGCAGTACTTC	CASSQGAGLAQYF
TRBJ1-1	NA	TRBD1	TRBV5-1	TGCGCCAGCAGCTTTACAGGGGGCGGCACTGAAGCTTTCTTT	CASSFTGGGTEAFF
TRBJ1-1	NA	NA	TRBV6-6	TGTGCCAGCAGTTACTCGAGGTGGCCACGGGAAGCTTTCTTT	CASSYSRWPREAFF
TRBJ1-2	NA	TRBD1	TRBV6-5	TGTGCCTCCCGGCGGGTAGCAGGGGGGCCCTATGGCTACACCTTC	CASRRVAGGPYGYTF
TRBJ2-2	NA	NA	TRBV9	TGTGCCAGCAGCGTAGGTCCCGCAGGGACTGAGGCGGCCGGGGAGCTGTTTTTT	CASSVGPAGTEAAGELFF
TRBJ1-3	NA	NA	TRBV4-2	TGTGCCAGCAGCCAATCCCGACACGTCTCTGGAAACACCATATATTTT	CASSQSRHVSGNTIYF
TRBJ2-2	NA	NA	TRBV5-1	TGCGCCAGCAGCTTCGGGGGAGGGGGCACCGGGGAGCTGTTTTTT	CASSFGGGGTGELFF
TRBJ1-6	NA	TRBD1	TRBV7-9	TGTGCCAGCAGCGGGGCGACAGGGACTAATTCACCCCTCCACTTT	CASSGATGTNSPLHF
TRBJ1-1	NA	NA	TRBV7-2	TGTGCCAGCAGCTTAGCGCGGAGTGAAGCTTTCTTT	CASSLARSEAFF
TRBJ2-7	few	TRBD2	TRBV27	TGTGCCAGCAGTCCTCGACTAGCGGGGGAGCGAGAGCAGTACTTC	CASSPRLAGEREQYF
TRBJ2-2	NA	TRBD2	TRBV7-3	TGTGCCAGCAGCACCCGAATCGGGACTAGAGGCACCGGGGAGCTGTTTTTT	CASSTRIGTRGTGELFF
TRBJ2-7	few	TRBD1	TRBV6-5	TGTGCCAGCAGTTTCATCCGGGACAGACCCTACGAGCAGTACTTC	CASSFIRDRPYEQYF
TRBJ1-1	NA	NA	TRBV4-1	TGCGCCAGCAGCCTCACAGGTCTGAACACTGAAGCTTTCTTT	CASSLTGLNTEAFF
TRBJ2-2	NA	TRBD2	TRBV4-1	TGCGCCAGCAGCCAAGACCCTAGCGGGGGTCGTTCCGGGGAGCTGTTTTTT	CASSQDPSGGRSGELFF
TRBJ2-7	NA	NA	TRBV27	TGTGCCAGCAGTTCTCCCCCTCTCCGGACCCGGGGCGAGCAGTACTTC	CASSSPPLRTRGEQYF
TRBJ2-1	NA	TRBD2	TRBV6-5	TGTGCCAGCAGAGGAGCGGGACGGAATGAGCAGTTCTTC	CASRGAGRNEQFF
TRBJ1-4	NA	TRBD1	TRBV19	TGTGCCAGTAGTACTCGGGACAGGGTATTGAAACTGTTTTTT	CASSTRDRVLKLFF
TRBJ2-5	once	TRBD2	TRBV9	TGTGCCAGCAGCGTAGAAACTAGCGGGGGGGTTGGAGAGACCCAGTACTTC	CASSVETSGGVGETQYF
TRBJ1-4	NA	TRBD1	TRBV6-1	TGTGCCAGCAGTGAGGCGGGACAGGCAACTAATGAAAAACTGTTTTTT	CASSEAGQATNEKLFF
TRBJ2-5	NA	TRBD2	TRBV5-4	TGTGCCAGCAGCCCGACTAGCGGAAAGACCCAGTACTTC	CASSPTSGKTQYF
TRBJ2-7	NA	NA	TRBV30	TGTGCCTGGAGGCGCCAGGGGTCCTACGAGCAGTACTTC	CAWRRQGSYEQYF
TRBJ2-1	NA	NA	TRBV6-4	TGTGCCAGCAGGCCACAGAGCTCCTACAATGAGCAGTTCTTC	CASRPQSSYNEQFF
TRBJ2-5	NA	NA	TRBV7-9	TGTTCCAGCACCAACACTGAGCCCCCGGGGACCCAGTACTTC	CSSTNTEPPGTQYF
TRBJ1-5	once	NA	TRBV29-1	TGCAGCGTTGACGGGATAGAAGGTCAGCCCCAGCATTTT	CSVDGIEGQPQHF
TRBJ1-2	NA	NA	TRBV4-2	TGTGCCAGCAGCCAAGATCGAGGTGGCTATGGCTACACCTTC	CASSQDRGGYGYTF
TRBJ1-1	NA	TRBD1	TRBV5-4	TGTGCCAGCAGCTGGACAGGGTCCCTTGAAGCTTTCTTT	CASSWTGSLEAFF
TRBJ1-2	NA	TRBD1	TRBV12-5	TGTGCTAGTGGTTTGGTACTGGGACAGGGTAGGAGAATGAACTATGGCTACACCTTC	CASGLVLGQGRRMNYGYTF
TRBJ2-4	NA	TRBD2	TRBV27	TGTGCCAGCAGTTTTAAAGGGACTAGCGGAACCCTAGCCAAAAACATTCAGTACTTC	CASSFKGTSGTLAKNIQYF
TRBJ2-2	few	TRBD1	TRBV7-9	TGTGCCAGCAGCTCCCCCCTGGACAGGGCAGTTTACACCGGGGAGCTGTTTTTT	CASSSPLDRAVYTGELFF
TRBJ2-4	NA	TRBD1	TRBV10-1	TGCGCCAGCAGTGTGAGGGGGCCGAACATTCAGTACTTC	CASSVRGPNIQYF
TRBJ1-5	once	NA	TRBV5-1	TGCGCCAGCAGCTTGGATGACAGATCGAGTCAGCCCCAGCATTTT	CASSLDDRSSQPQHF
TRBJ1-4	NA	NA	TRBV5-1	TGCGCCAGCAGCACTTCTCAGAACCCCACGGGTGAAAAACTGTTTTTT	CASSTSQNPTGEKLFF
TRBJ2-7	NA	NA	TRBV9	TGTGCCAGCAGCGTAGGCGGCAGCTCCTACGAGCAGTACTTC	CASSVGGSSYEQYF
TRBJ1-2	NA	TRBD1	TRBV18	TGTGCCAGCTCACCATATCCCGACAGGGAGGATGGCTACACCTTC	CASSPYPDREDGYTF
TRBJ1-5	once	NA	TRBV2	TGTGCCAGCAGCCCTGAGAGGGGAGGCGGCAATCAGCCCCAGCATTTT	CASSPERGGGNQPQHF
TRBJ1-2	NA	NA	TRBV10-3	TGTGCCATCAGTGAGAACAGAAACTATGGCTACACCTTC	CAISENRNYGYTF
TRBJ1-6	NA	NA	TRBV7-8	TGTGCCAGCAGCTCTTCCGCAGGTTATAATTCACCCCTCCACTTT	CASSSSAGYNSPLHF
TRBJ1-6	NA	TRBD1	TRBV6-1	TGTGCCAGCAGTCCTCGACAGGGGAAGAATTCACCCCTCCACTTT	CASSPRQGKNSPLHF
TRBJ2-4	NA	TRBD1	TRBV7-2	TGTGCCAGCAGCCAAGGACAGGGGGCCCGTTACTTC	CASSQGQGARYF
TRBJ1-1	NA	TRBD1	TRBV9	TGTGCCAGCAGCTCGGACAGGGGCGAAACTTTCTTT	CASSSDRGETFF